This T cell receptor (beta chain) came from a study of vaccination and CD4 T cells after COVID-19. V lost 6 bases to trimming and J lost 4 bases; unmatched junction nucleotides: 10. The CDR3 spans 16 residues. Germline CDR1 KGHDR, CDR2 SFDVKD. Treatment defined: roughly 11-day PBMC culture with coronavirus spike peptide pools or control peptides (ViraFEST assay). PBMCs were cultured at around 1.8 million per well with around 9.5 IU/ml IL-2 and 10 ug/ml peptide pools. On this clonotype: Its specificity is unknown.

The study sequenced cultured CD4+ T cell DNA using the Oncomine TCR Beta short-read assay. Cultured CD4+ T cells yielded the extracted genomic DNA. TCRdb itself ran the PCR reads through MiXCR, one entry per CDR3 protein. The sample yields 20,000 to 25,000 distinct CDR3 sequences, around 60% seen once. This sequence joins TRBV24-1 and TRBJ2-2; 7 nucleotides line up with TRBD2. This sequence originates from a human donor who received a COVID-19 vaccine. This specimen consisted of CD4+ T cells from blood, cultured in vitro, obtained after SARS-CoV-2 vaccination. CDR3 in DNA: TGTGCCACCAGTAACACCCTCCGGGGGGTCACCGGGGAGCTGTTTTTT. Encoded protein: CATSNTLRGVTGELFF.